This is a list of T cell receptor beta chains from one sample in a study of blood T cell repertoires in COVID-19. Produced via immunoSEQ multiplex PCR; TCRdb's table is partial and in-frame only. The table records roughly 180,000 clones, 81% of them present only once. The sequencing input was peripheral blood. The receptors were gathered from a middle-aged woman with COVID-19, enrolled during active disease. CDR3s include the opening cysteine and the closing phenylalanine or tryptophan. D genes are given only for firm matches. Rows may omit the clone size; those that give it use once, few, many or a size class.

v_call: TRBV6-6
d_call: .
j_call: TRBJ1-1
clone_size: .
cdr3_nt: TGTGCCAGCAGGCCGGGACACCAGAACACTGAAGCTTTCTTT
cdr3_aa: CASRPGHQNTEAFF

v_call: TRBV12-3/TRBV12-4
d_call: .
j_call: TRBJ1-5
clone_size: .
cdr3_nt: TGTGCCAGCAGTGTCGACAGGAGCAAGCCCCAGCATTTT
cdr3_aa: CASSVDRSKPQHF

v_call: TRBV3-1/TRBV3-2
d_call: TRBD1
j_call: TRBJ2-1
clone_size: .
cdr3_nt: TGTGCCAGCAGCCAGGACAGGGGCAATGAGCAGTTCTTC
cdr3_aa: CASSQDRGNEQFF

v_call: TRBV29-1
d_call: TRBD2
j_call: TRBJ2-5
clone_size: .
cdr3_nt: TGCAGCGTGACAGCGGGGGGGAAAGGGCAGACCCAGTACTTC
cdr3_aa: CSVTAGGKGQTQYF

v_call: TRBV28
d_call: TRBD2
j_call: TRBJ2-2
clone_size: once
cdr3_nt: TGTGCCAGCAGTTTATTGGCTAGCGGGAACACCGGGGAGCTGTTTTTT
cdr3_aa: CASSLLASGNTGELFF

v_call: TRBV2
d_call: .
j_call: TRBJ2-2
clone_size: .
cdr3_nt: TGTGCCAGCAGCTCGCCCGGGCTAGCGAGCACCGGGGAGCTGTTTTTT
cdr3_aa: CASSSPGLASTGELFF

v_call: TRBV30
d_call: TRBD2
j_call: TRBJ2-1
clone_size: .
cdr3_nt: TGTGCCTGGGGCCGGGACTATTACAATGAGCAGTTCTTC
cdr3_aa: CAWGRDYYNEQFF

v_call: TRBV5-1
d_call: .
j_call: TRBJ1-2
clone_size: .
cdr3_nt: TGCGCCAGCAGCCTCACTGACAGAGCCGATGATCTGGGCTACACCTTC
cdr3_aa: CASSLTDRADDLGYTF

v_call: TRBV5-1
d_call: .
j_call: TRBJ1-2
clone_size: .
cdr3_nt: TGCGCCAGCAGCTTTTCGGGGGGCGACTATGGCTACACCTTC
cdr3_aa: CASSFSGGDYGYTF

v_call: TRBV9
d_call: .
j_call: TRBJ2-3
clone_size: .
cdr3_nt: TGTGCCAGCAGCGTAGGAGGGCCAGATACGCAGTATTTT
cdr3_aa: CASSVGGPDTQYF

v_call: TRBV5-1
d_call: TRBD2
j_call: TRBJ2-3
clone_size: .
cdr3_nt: TGCGCCAGCAGCTTTCGGTCTAGCGGGAGGGCAGATACGCAGTATTTT
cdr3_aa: CASSFRSSGRADTQYF

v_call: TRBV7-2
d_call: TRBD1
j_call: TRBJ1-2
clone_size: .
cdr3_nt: TGTGCCAGCAGCTTAGCAATAGGACAGGGGGCTGATGGCTACACCTTC
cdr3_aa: CASSLAIGQGADGYTF

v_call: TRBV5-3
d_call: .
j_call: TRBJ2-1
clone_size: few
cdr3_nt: TGTGCCAGAAGCTTGGGACGGGGTAGCGATGAGCAGTTCTTC
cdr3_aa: CARSLGRGSDEQFF

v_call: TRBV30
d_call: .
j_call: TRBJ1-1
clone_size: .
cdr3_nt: TGTGCCTGTTGTGGAGGGTTGAACACTGAAGCTTTCTTT
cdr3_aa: CACCGGLNTEAFF

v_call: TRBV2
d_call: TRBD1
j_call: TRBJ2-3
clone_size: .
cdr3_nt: TGTGCCAGCAGACTGACAGGGGCGAGCACAGATACGCAGTATTTT
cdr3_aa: CASRLTGASTDTQYF

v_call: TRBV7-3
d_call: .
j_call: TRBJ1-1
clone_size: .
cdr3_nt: TGTGCCAGCAGCTTACAGATGAACACTGAAGCTTTCTTT
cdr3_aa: CASSLQMNTEAFF

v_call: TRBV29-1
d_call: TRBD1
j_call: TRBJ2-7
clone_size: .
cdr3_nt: TGCAGCGTTACACAGGGGCCCTACGAGCAGTACTTC
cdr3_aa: CSVTQGPYEQYF

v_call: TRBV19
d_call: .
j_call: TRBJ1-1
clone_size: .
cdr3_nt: TGTGCCACCTCCACCGGGGGATTCACTGAAGCTTTCTTT
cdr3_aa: CATSTGGFTEAFF

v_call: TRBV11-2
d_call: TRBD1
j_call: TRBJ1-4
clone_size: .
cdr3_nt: TGTGCCAGCAGCTTACTTACCCCGGGACAGGGTGCAACTAATGAAAAACTGTTTTTT
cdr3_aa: CASSLLTPGQGATNEKLFF

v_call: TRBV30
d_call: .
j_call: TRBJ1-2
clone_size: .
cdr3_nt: TGTGCCTGGAGCGGAGGTCGCGGCTACACCTTC
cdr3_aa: CAWSGGRGYTF

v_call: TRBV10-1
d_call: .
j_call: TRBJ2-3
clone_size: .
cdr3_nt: TGCGCCAGCAAGCGGGACATGGGAGATACGCAGTATTTT
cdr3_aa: CASKRDMGDTQYF

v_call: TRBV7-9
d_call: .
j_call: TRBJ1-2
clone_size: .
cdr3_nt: TGTGCCAGCAGCTCGACCCCCCAGGGAACGGTTAATGGCTACACCTTC
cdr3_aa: CASSSTPQGTVNGYTF

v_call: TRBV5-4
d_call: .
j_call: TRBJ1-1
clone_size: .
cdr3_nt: TGTGCCAGCAGCACAGGACAGAGGAACACTGAAGCTTTCTTT
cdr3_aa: CASSTGQRNTEAFF

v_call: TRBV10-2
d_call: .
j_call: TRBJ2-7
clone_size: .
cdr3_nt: TGCGCCAGCAGTCAGATCTCGACCTACGAGCAGTACTTC
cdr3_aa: CASSQISTYEQYF

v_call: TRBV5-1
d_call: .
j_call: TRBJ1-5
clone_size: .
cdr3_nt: TGCGCCAGCAGCTGGGCGGGGGGGAGTGGTGGCAATCAGCCCCAGCATTTT
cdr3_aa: CASSWAGGSGGNQPQHF

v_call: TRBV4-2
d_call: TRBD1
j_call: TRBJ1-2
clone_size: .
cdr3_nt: TGTGCCAGCAGCCAAGATCGGGGGACAGGGGGACTTACTATGGGCTACACCTTC
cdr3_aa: CASSQDRGTGGLTMGYTF

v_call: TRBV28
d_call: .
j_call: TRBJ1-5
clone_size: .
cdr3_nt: TGTGCCTCCCTCTCGGGGGGCGGAGAGCCCCAGCATTTT
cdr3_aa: CASLSGGGEPQHF

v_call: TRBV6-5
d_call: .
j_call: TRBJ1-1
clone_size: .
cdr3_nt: TGTGCCAGCGGCCGCAGGGTGGGGAACACTGAAGCTTTCTTT
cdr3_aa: CASGRRVGNTEAFF

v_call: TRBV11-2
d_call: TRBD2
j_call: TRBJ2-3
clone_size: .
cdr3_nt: TGTGCCAGCAGCACACTGACTAGCGGGGCTTTATATACGCAGTATTTT
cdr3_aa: CASSTLTSGALYTQYF

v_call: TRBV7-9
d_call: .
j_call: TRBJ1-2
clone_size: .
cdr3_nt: TGTGCCAGCAGCCGACAGGACTTCTATGGCTACACCTTC
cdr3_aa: CASSRQDFYGYTF

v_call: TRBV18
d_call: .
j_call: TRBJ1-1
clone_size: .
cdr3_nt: TGTGCCAGCTCACGTCAAGATTCCACCCCTCGGGAAGCTTTCTTT
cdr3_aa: CASSRQDSTPREAFF

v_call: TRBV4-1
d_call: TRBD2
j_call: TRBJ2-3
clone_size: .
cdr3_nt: TGCGCCAGCAGCGAGAGCGGGGGGGAAACAGATACGCAGTATTTT
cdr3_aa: CASSESGGETDTQYF

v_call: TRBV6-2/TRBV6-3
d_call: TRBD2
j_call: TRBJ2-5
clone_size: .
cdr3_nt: TGTGCCAGCAGCCCTTTAGCGGGTGAAGAGACCCAGTACTTC
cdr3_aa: CASSPLAGEETQYF

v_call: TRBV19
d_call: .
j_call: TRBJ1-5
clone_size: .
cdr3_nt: TGTGCCAGTAGTATAACTGCCGGGGTTGATCAGCCCCAGCATTTT
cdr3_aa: CASSITAGVDQPQHF

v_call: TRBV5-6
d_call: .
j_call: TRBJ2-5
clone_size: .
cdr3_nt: TGTGCCAGCAGCCCCCCGGGGGAGACCCAGTACTTC
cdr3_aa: CASSPPGETQYF

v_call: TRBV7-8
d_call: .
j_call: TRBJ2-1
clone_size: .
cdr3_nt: TGTGCCGACGCCCTTGGGGGGTCCTACAATGAGCAGTTCTTC
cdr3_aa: CADALGGSYNEQFF

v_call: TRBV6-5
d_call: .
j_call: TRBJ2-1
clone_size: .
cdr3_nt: TGTGCCAGCAGTTCCCAACAGGGTTTCAATGAGCAGTTCTTC
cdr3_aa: CASSSQQGFNEQFF

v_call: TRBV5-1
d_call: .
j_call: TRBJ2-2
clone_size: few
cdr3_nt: TGCGCCAGCAGCGGCACCGGGACTTTAAACACCGGGGAGCTGTTTTTT
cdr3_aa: CASSGTGTLNTGELFF

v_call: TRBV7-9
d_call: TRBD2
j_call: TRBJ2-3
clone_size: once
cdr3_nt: TGTGCCAGCAGCTTAAATAGCGGGAGGGCAGATACGCAGTATTTT
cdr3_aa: CASSLNSGRADTQYF

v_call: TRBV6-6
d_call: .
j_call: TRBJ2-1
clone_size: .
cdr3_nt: TGTGCCAGCAGTCCTAAATACAATGAGCAGTTCTTC
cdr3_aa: CASSPKYNEQFF

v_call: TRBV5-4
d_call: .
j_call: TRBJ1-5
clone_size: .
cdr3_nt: TGTGCCAGCAGTCTCGCAGGGGTGAGCAATCAGCCCCAGCATTTT
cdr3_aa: CASSLAGVSNQPQHF

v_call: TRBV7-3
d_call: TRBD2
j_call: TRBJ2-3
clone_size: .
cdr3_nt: TGTGCCAGCAGCATAACCGAGCGGGGGCGGCCGTATTTT
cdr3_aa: CASSITERGRPYF

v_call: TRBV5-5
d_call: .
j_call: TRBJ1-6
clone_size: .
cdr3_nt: TGTGCCAGCAGCTTACAGGGATCGTTGGCTTCACCCCTCCACTTT
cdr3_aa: CASSLQGSLASPLHF

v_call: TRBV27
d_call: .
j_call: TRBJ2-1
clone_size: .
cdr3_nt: TGTGCCAGCAGTTTCTACGACAATGAGCAGTTCTTC
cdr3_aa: CASSFYDNEQFF

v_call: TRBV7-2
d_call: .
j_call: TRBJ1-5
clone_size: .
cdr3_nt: TGTGCCAGCAGCCCACAACCCCAGGGATACAATCAGCCCCAGCATTTT
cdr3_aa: CASSPQPQGYNQPQHF